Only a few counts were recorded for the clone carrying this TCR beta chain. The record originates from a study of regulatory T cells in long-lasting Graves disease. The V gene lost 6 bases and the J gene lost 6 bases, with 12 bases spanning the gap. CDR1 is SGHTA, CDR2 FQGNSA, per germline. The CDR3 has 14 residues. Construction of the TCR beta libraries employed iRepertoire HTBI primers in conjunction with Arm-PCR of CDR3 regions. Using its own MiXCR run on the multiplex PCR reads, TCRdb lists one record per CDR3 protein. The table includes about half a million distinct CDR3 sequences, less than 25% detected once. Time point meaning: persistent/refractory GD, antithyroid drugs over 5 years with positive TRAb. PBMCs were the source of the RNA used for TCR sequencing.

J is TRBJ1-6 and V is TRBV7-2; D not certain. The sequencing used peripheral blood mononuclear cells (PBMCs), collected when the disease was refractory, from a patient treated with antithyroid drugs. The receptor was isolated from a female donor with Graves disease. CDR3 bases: TGTGCCAGCAGATTTGGACGGCTTAATTCACCCCTCCACTTT. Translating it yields CASRFGRLNSPLHF.